The 28 T cell receptor beta chains below all came from one sample that was sequenced in a study of blood T cells in healthy people across ages. A sample-barcoded 5' primer and a J-beta primer mix were used in a second PCR of about 7 to 12 cycles. TCRdb re-called the 5' RACE reads with MiXCR, one entry per CDR3 protein. Seen here are hundreds of thousands of distinct CDR3 sequences, roughly 56% observed once, and the top ten hold about a quarter. Sequenced sample: blood. The receptors were gathered from a man aged 35-49 years in good health.

There are a few counts of this clonotype. The rearrangement uses TRBV12-5 and TRBJ2-5; D possibly corresponds to TRBD2 (7 bases). TRBJ2-7 explains the end of the DNA better; the J call may be wrong. This CDR3 is built from 14 residues. Germline values: CDR1 LGHNT, CDR2 FRNRAP. CDR3 nucleotide sequence: TGTGCTAGCGTCCCGGGGGGCCCCAGGTACGAGCAGTACTTC. Translated: CASVPGGPRYEQYF.

This chain connects TRBV20-1 to TRBJ2-4; 9 nucleotides match TRBD1. The junction had 9 bases not matched to a gene; V was cut back by 6 bases and J by 9 bases. In germline, CDR1 is DFQATT, CDR2 SNEGSKA (reference sequence). This CDR3 region has 13 residues. Here the CDR3 DNA reads TGCAGTGCCTGGACAGGGGTGGGTGGCATTCAGTACTTC. Translation: CSAWTGVGGIQYF.

The chain links TRBV12-3 or TRBV12-4 to TRBJ1-1; 11 bases are shared with TRBD1. CDR3 length: 15 residues. With 9 bases clipped from V and 4 bases from J, the junction kept 10 bases outside the gene matches. This chain's CDR3 is CASSMGTGGSTEAFF. For the CDR3, the DNA is TGTGCCAGTTCAATGGGGACAGGGGGATCCACTGAAGCTTTCTTT.

The rearrangement links TRBV7-9 to TRBJ2-5; tentative D call: TRBD1 (6 bases). V lost 2 bases and J 2 bases, leaving 12 bases between the germline ends. The CDR3 length is 15 residues. CDR1 SEHNR and CDR2 FQNEAQ come from the germline V gene (reference sequence). CDR3 in amino acids: CASSLIIQGQETQYF. CDR3 DNA: TGTGCCAGCAGCTTAATTATTCAGGGGCAAGAGACCCAGTACTTC. The full variable domain, its missing parts supplied by reference TRBV7-9 and TRBJ2-5, is DTGVSQNPRHKITKRGQNVTFRCDPISEHNRLYWYRQTLGQGPEFLTYFQNEAQLEKSRLLSDRFSAERPKGSFSTLEIQRTEQGDSAMYLCASSLIIQGQETQYFGPGTRLLVL.

V is TRBV6-5 and J is TRBJ2-6; tentative D call: TRBD2 (5 bases). The CDR3 contains 15 residues. Deletions cut 8 bases from V and 5 bases from J, with 16 bases between. In germline, CDR1 is MNHEY, CDR2 SVGAGI. CDR3 coding DNA: TGTGCCAGCGCCGGAGGCAGCTTACGGGCCAACGTCCTGACTTTC. Protein product: CASAGGSLRANVLTF.

The CDR3 spells CSARRAKQPQHF. The CDR3, as DNA: TGCAGTGCCCGCCGGGCGAAGCAGCCCCAGCATTTT. The gene calls are TRBV20-1 and TRBJ1-5; D is uncertain. The CDR3 is 12 amino acids. Trimming removed 6 bases at V and 7 bases at J, with 13 bases between. Germline V CDR1 and CDR2: DFQATT, SNEGSKA (reference sequence).

Only a few counts were recorded for this clonotype. The V call is TRBV14, the J call TRBJ2-3, with 9 bases fitting TRBD2. CDR1 is SGHDN, CDR2 FVKESK, per germline. The CDR3 loop spans 16 amino acids. The J segment lost 4 bases and the V segment lost 4 bases, leaving 9 bases of the junction unmatched. The CDR3 spells CASSPRAGGPADTQYF. CDR3 nucleotide sequence: TGTGCCAGCAGCCCACGGGCGGGAGGGCCCGCAGATACGCAGTATTTT.

This clonotype was seen more than once but under ten times. The genes are TRBV7-2 and TRBJ2-1; D is tentatively TRBD1 or TRBD2 (5 bases each). The germline V and J ends were trimmed by 5 bases and 3 bases, with 17 bases remaining between them. The CDR3 is 16 amino acids. The germline V gene has CDR1 SGHTA and CDR2 FQGNSA. For the CDR3, the DNA is TGTGCCAGCAGCGTGACCGGGACGGCCAACTACAATGAGCAGTTCTTC. It codes for CASSVTGTANYNEQFF.

The rearrangement joins TRBV7-2 to TRBJ2-2; 11 bases align to TRBD1. The CDR3 has 15 amino acids. V was clipped by 3 bases and J by 4 bases; unmatched bases: 1. Looked up from germline, CDR1 is SGHTA and CDR2 is FQGNSA. CDR3 coding DNA: TGTGCCAGCAGCTTCGGGACAGGGGGCACCGGGGAGCTGTTTTTT. It translates to CASSFGTGGTGELFF.

This sequence joins TRBV20-1 and TRBJ1-2; weak D call: TRBD1 (5 bases). This CDR3 contains 13 residues. Trimming took off 1 base at V and 5 bases at J, with 11 bases between the two ends. Germline CDR1 and CDR2: DFQATT and SNEGSKA (reference sequence). Here the CDR3 DNA reads TGCAGTGCTAGAGGTGACAGACGATATGGCTACACCTTC. It specifies CSARGDRRYGYTF.

The chain employs TRBV6-1 and TRBJ2-3, with D perhaps TRBD1 (6 bases). This CDR3 region has 15 residues. Germline-derived CDR1 and CDR2 are MNHNS and SASEGT. Deletions cut 5 bases from V and 3 bases from J, with 15 bases between. The CDR3 coding sequence is TGTGCCAGCAGTACCCTCAGGGGTGGAACAGATACGCAGTATTTT. This translates into CASSTLRGGTDTQYF.

Ten or more counts support this clonotype. The rearrangement uses TRBV10-3 and TRBJ2-5, with D perhaps matching TRBD2 (6 bases). V was cut by 4 bases and J by 2 bases, with 14 bases left in between. Per the germline V gene, CDR1 is ENHRY and CDR2 is SYGVKD. The CDR3 runs 15 residues. CDR3 in DNA: TGTGCCATCAGTGTAGGCGGGGCACAGCAAGAGACCCAGTACTTC. It codes for CAISVGGAQQETQYF.

This clonotype was seen only a few times. The V and J genes are TRBV28 and TRBJ2-4; 7 bases agree with TRBD2. The J call may not be correct, given that the DNA end is closer to TRBJ2-7. CDR3 length: 13 residues. Germline V gives CDR1 MDHEN, CDR2 SYDVKM. CDR3 amino acids: CASRPSGEYEQYF. The CDR3 DNA sequence: TGTGCCAGCAGACCTAGCGGAGAGTACGAGCAGTACTTC.

This sequence joins TRBV28 and TRBJ2-7; D perhaps matches TRBD1 (5 bases). Between the trimmed V and J ends, which lost 11 bases and 2 bases, there was a span of 16 bases. The CDR3 length is 13 residues. Germline CDR1 is MDHEN and CDR2 is SYDVKM. CDR3 sequence reads: CAVLTRDTYEQYF. Here the CDR3 DNA reads TGTGCCGTGCTGACCAGGGATACCTACGAGCAGTACTTC.

This clonotype was seen only a few times. The rearrangement uses TRBV6-5 and TRBJ2-5; D perhaps matches TRBD2 (6 bases). The J call may be faulty, since TRBJ2-7 better matches the DNA end. This CDR3 is 14 amino acids long. The V gene's germline CDR1 is MNHEY and CDR2 SVGAGI. The CDR3 bases are TGTGCCAGCACCGCGGGGTCCCCCGGCGGCGAGCAGTACTTC. This gives the protein CASTAGSPGGEQYF.

V is TRBV24-1 and J is TRBJ2-6; 7 positions match TRBD1. Germline V gene data show CDR1 as KGHDR and CDR2 as SFDVKD. CDR3 length: 17 residues. Trimming cost V 0 bases and J 1 base; bases outside gene matches: 2. The CDR3 reads CATSDLQQGSGANVLTF. The CDR3 DNA follows: TGTGCCACCAGTGATTTGCAACAGGGGTCTGGGGCCAACGTCCTGACTTTC.

This chain connects TRBV12-3 or TRBV12-4 to TRBJ2-6; no firm D call. V was clipped by 3 bases and J by 3 bases, with 15 bases between them. The CDR3 loop spans 17 amino acids. CDR3 sequence (DNA): TGTGCCAGCAGTTTCGGCCTTGGGGAAGGTGGGGCCAACGTCCTGACTTTC. Its protein is CASSFGLGEGGANVLTF.

The CDR3 loop reads CSGGQGNWYEQYF. The CDR3 coding sequence is TGCAGCGGGGGACAGGGCAATTGGTACGAGCAGTACTTC. The chain couples TRBV29-1 to TRBJ2-7, with TRBD1 matching over 9 bases. The CDR3 loop spans 13 amino acids. J was trimmed by 4 bases and V by 7 bases; bases with no gene match: 8. CDR1 is SQVTM, CDR2 ANQGSEA, per germline.

The rearrangement uses TRBV2 and TRBJ2-3; 12 bases agree with TRBD2. In germline, CDR1 is SNHLY, CDR2 FYNNEI. The CDR3 sequence is 16 residues long. After removal of 6 bases from V and 10 bases from J, the junction contained 14 bases not matched to a gene. The CDR3 region has the DNA TGTGCCAGCAGATGGACTAGCGGGGCCGCTCGGGGGGCGCAGTATTTT. Protein product: CASRWTSGAARGAQYF.

This clonotype was observed a handful of times. V is TRBV24-1 and J is TRBJ2-6; D is perhaps TRBD1 (6 bases). The V end was cut by 1 base, the J end by 0 bases, with 9 bases between. This CDR3 comprises 17 residues. Germline V gene lookup returns CDR1 KGHDR and CDR2 SFDVKD. CDR3 sequence reads: CATSDLDRSSGANVLTF. Here the CDR3 DNA reads TGTGCCACCAGTGATTTAGACAGGTCCTCTGGGGCCAACGTCCTGACTTTC.

The sample holds a few counts of this clonotype. This sequence joins TRBV5-1 and TRBJ1-6, with a weak D call TRBD1 (5 bases). Per germline, CDR1 SGHRS and CDR2 YFSETQ. Trimming took 3 bases from V and 6 from J, leaving 10 bases between them. The CDR3 has 14 amino acids. CDR3 residues: CASSSGDLNSPLHF. The CDR3 region has the DNA TGCGCCAGCAGCTCGGGGGACCTTAATTCACCCCTCCACTTT. Full variable domain (rest looked up from reference TRBV5-1 and TRBJ1-6): KAGVTQTPRYLIKTRGQQVTLSCSPISGHRSVSWYQQTPGQGLQFLFEYFSETQRNKGNFPGRFSGRQFSNSRSEMNVSTLELGDSALYLCASSSGDLNSPLHFGNGTRLTVT.

The chain joins TRBV7-9 to TRBJ2-1; D remains unclear. The V gene lost 5 bases and the J gene lost 5 bases, with 4 bases spanning the gap. The germline CDR1 and CDR2 sequences are SEHNR and FQNEAQ (reference sequence). The CDR3 runs to 11 residues. The CDR3 sequence is CASSANNEQFF. The CDR3 bases are TGTGCCAGCAGCGCGAACAATGAGCAGTTCTTC. The full variable domain, completed using reference TRBV7-9 and TRBJ2-1, is DTGVSQNPRHKITKRGQNVTFRCDPISEHNRLYWYRQTLGQGPEFLTYFQNEAQLEKSRLLSDRFSAERPKGSFSTLEIQRTEQGDSAMYLCASSANNEQFFGPGTRLTVL.

The chain employs TRBV20-1 and TRBJ2-5; a weak D match, TRBD1 (5 bases). TRBJ2-7 explains the end of the DNA better; the J call may be wrong. CDR3 length: 13 amino acids. CDR1 and CDR2 from the germline V gene are DFQATT and SNEGSKA (reference sequence). CDR3 protein: CSAPSGKAYEQYF. The CDR3 DNA is TGCAGTGCCCCATCAGGGAAGGCTTACGAGCAGTACTTC.

This chain uses TRBV29-1 with TRBJ1-2, with D unclear. Germline values: CDR1 SQVTM, CDR2 ANQGSEA. The CDR3 extends over 14 amino acids. Trimming took 0 bases from V and 3 from J, leaving 11 bases between them. Here the CDR3 reads CSVEDPRRDYGYTF. The CDR3 region has the DNA TGCAGCGTTGAAGATCCGAGACGGGACTATGGCTACACCTTC. The complete variable domain, with remaining parts taken from reference TRBV29-1 and TRBJ1-2, reads SAVISQKPSRDICQRGTSLTIQCQVDSQVTMMFWYRQQPGQSLTLIATANQGSEATYESGFVIDKFPISRPNLTFSTLTVSNMSPEDSSIYLCSVEDPRRDYGYTFGSGTRLTVV.

The rearrangement joins TRBV4-1 to TRBJ2-3; tentative D call: TRBD1 (6 bases). This CDR3 is 16 amino acids long. Looked up from germline, CDR1 is MGHRA and CDR2 is YSYEKL. Trimming shortened V by 6 bases and J by 0 bases, and 16 bases separated the two germline ends. The CDR3 nucleotides are TGCGCCAGCAGACCCGGACAGAGTTCTAGCACAGATACGCAGTATTTT. Translation: CASRPGQSSSTDTQYF.

The J gene is TRBJ1-4, the V gene TRBV20-1, with D maybe TRBD1 (6 bases). The CDR3 consists of 15 residues. Between the trimmed V and J ends, which lost 6 bases and 8 bases, there was a span of 22 bases. Germline V lookup: CDR1 DFQATT, CDR2 SNEGSKA (reference sequence). DNA for the CDR3: TGCAGTGCGGGGAAGCTACAGGGTTGGCAGGAAAAACTGTTTTTT. This translates into CSAGKLQGWQEKLFF.

The rearrangement uses TRBV27 and TRBJ2-3; TRBD2 aligns across 7 bases. The CDR3 has 16 residues. Per germline, CDR1 MNHEY and CDR2 SMNVEV (reference sequence). J was trimmed by 2 bases and V by 2 bases; bases with no gene match: 7. CDR3 amino acids: CASSLGGGEITDTQYF. Written as DNA, the CDR3 is TGTGCCAGCAGTTTAGGGGGGGGAGAAATCACAGATACGCAGTATTTT.

The rearrangement joins TRBV7-2 to TRBJ2-7; TRBD1 is a possible D gene (6 bases). The CDR3 runs 14 residues. Germline CDR1 reads SGHTA; CDR2 reads FQGNSA. V gave up 5 bases and J gave up 3 bases, with 14 bases separating them. The CDR3, as DNA: TGTGCCAGCAGCCCACAGGGTTGTGGCTACGAGCAGTACTTC. Translation: CASSPQGCGYEQYF.